This passage covers 5 T cell receptor beta chains from one sample sequenced in a study of graft-versus-host responses after intestinal transplantation. Grafts had their tissue processed, releasing intraepithelial and lamina propria lymphocytes. The table came from immunoSEQ multiplex PCR; TCRdb's copy has only in-frame clones and leaves some out. The sample includes over 5,000 clones, roughly 71% of them seen just once. This material consisted of ileum tissue, taken roughly 300 days after intestinal transplant. These receptors were taken from a human patient who received an intestinal transplant, so some T cells may come from the graft donor.

CDR3 bases: TGTGCCAGCAGCTTGGTGGGCCCCTTAGCGGGGGGGCCAATTGAGCAGTTCTTC. Amino acid sequence: CASSLVGPLAGGPIEQFF. J is TRBJ2-1 and V is TRBV5-6; 11 bases map to TRBD2. The CDR3 runs to 18 residues. V was clipped by 0 bases and J by 9 bases; unmatched bases: 14. From germline, CDR1 is SGHDT and CDR2 YYEEEE.

The CDR3 nucleotides are TGTGCCAGCAAGACTAGCGGGGCCTACAATGAGCAGTTCTTC. Protein product: CASKTSGAYNEQFF. The rearrangement joins TRBV6-5 to TRBJ2-1, with 11 bases identical to TRBD2. Per germline, CDR1 MNHEY and CDR2 SVGAGI. The CDR3 consists of 14 residues. V lost 7 bases, J lost 2 bases, and 1 base stayed unmatched.

CDR3 sequence reads: CASSPGQGYGYTF. In DNA, the CDR3 is TGTGCCAGCAGCCCCGGACAGGGGTATGGCTACACCTTC. The chain recombines TRBV7-3 with TRBJ1-2; 9 positions match TRBD1. The ends lost 5 bases at V and 5 bases at J; junction bases unmatched: 3. Germline CDR1 and CDR2: SGHTA and FQGTGA. The CDR3 loop spans 13 amino acids.

This chain connects TRBV21-1 to TRBJ2-7; the table's D call of TRBD1 was not tested on the DNA. TRBV21-1 is listed as a pseudogene. CDR3 length equals 16 residues. CDR3 DNA: TGTGCCAGCAGCAAAGTGTCAGGGGGCGCTGGGTACGAGCAGTACTTC. The encoded protein is CASSKVSGGAGYEQYF.

The chain links TRBV18 to TRBJ2-1; D unresolved. The length of the CDR3 is 15 residues. Germline V lookup: CDR1 KGHSH, CDR2 LQKENI. V gave up 3 bases and J gave up 6 bases, with 15 bases separating them. CDR3 sequence (DNA): TGTGCCAGCTCACCGGAGAGTGCTATGGGCAATGAGCAGTTCTTC. Translating gives CASSPESAMGNEQFF.